The sequence of this T cell receptor beta chain was determined in a study of Graves' ophthalmopathy and Graves' hyperthyroidism. V was clipped by 2 bases and J by 7 bases; unmatched bases: 8. CDR1 is MDHEN, CDR2 SYDVKM, per germline. The length of the CDR3 is 15 residues. This clonotype was counted many times. The antigen is undetermined. General observations from the study: Blood shared most expanded thyroid clonotypes above 0.001 frequency. With roughly 65% sensitivity and roughly 72% specificity, the model predicted ophthalmopathy progression.

Using RNA transcripts, the TCR beta CDR3 regions were amplified. Second-round multiplex PCR came after a first-round RT-PCR that employed HTBI primers. TCRdb re-called the multiplex PCR reads with MiXCR, one entry per CDR3 protein. The repertoire has around 470,000 distinct CDR3 sequences, 13% to 15% of them found once; the top ten carry roughly 10%. A duration under 3 months, NOSPECS ≥4, CAS ≥3 and moderate-to-severe activity characterized the donors with ophthalmopathy. The TCR comes from a woman aged 30 to 39 with Graves' ophthalmopathy. The sequenced sample was blood. The rearrangement links TRBV28 to TRBJ2-7; 10 nucleotides match TRBD2. The CDR3 DNA sequence: TGTGCCAGCAGTTTAGGACTAGCGGCCAAAGAAGAGCAGTACTTC. It encodes CASSLGLAAKEEQYF.